This TCR beta chain was recorded in a study of CD8 T cell repertoires and HIV-1 epitope variants. The overall study: Twenty-five autologous and known Gag and Nef epitope variant peptides each stimulated T cells separately. The baseline condition was 1M T cells left uncultured.

Germline values: CDR1 SGHRS, CDR2 YFSETQ. The CDR3 spans 12 residues. The V end lost 5 bases, the J end lost 11 bases, and 16 bases lay between the germline ends. Notes on this clone: The antigen remains undetermined.

Clones were read by immunoSEQ multiplex PCR, and TCRdb kept only the in-frame ones, dropping some. The sample gives about 4,500 clones, just over 65% of which show up once; 43% is in the top ten. The rearrangement uses TRBV5-1 and TRBJ1-1; D is unclear. This sequence originates from a male donor with HIV. Material: cultured CD8+ T cells derived from PBMCs. CDR3 region: CASSHSRLGAFF. CDR3 DNA sequence: TGCGCCAGCAGTCACAGCCGACTGGGGGCTTTCTTT. The whole variable domain, remainder taken from reference TRBV5-1 and TRBJ1-1, is KAGVTQTPRYLIKTRGQQVTLSCSPISGHRSVSWYQQTPGQGLQFLFEYFSETQRNKGNFPGRFSGRQFSNSRSEMNVSTLELGDSALYLCASSHSRLGAFFGQGTRLTVV.